These 18 T cell receptor beta chains were all obtained from the same sample, sequenced in a study of cytomegalovirus exposure and HLA in healthy donors. Both 60 Vbeta primers and 13 Jbeta primers went into the PCR. Sequencing used immunoSEQ multiplex PCR; TCRdb keeps in-frame clones, though not all of them. This table has 130,000 to 150,000 clones, around 74% appearing once. Sequences were obtained from PBMCs. All receptors come from a man younger than 30 in good health and CMV-seropositive.

The chain carries TRBV27 and TRBJ1-4; perhaps TRBD1 as D (6 bases). V was cut by 4 bases and J by 8 bases, with 17 bases left in between. Germline lookup yields CDR1 MNHEY and CDR2 SMNVEV (reference sequence). This CDR3 spans 15 amino acids. CDR3: CASSSPVQGLEKLFF. In DNA form, the CDR3 reads TGTGCCAGCAGTTCCCCCGTTCAGGGGTTGGAAAAACTGTTTTTT.

The chain uses TRBV6-5 and TRBJ2-5; the match to TRBD2 covers 14 bases. V dropped 6 bases and J dropped 4; count of bases not matched to a gene: 4. The CDR3 sequence is 15 residues long. CDR1 is MNHEY, CDR2 SVGAGI, per germline. CDR3 coding DNA: TGTGCCAGCAGGCCCGGACTAGCGGGGGGAGAGACCCAGTACTTC. Protein sequence: CASRPGLAGGETQYF.

The CDR3 loop is CASSLGARGPGEQFF. The CDR3, as DNA: TGTGCCAGCAGCTTAGGTGCCAGGGGGCCAGGTGAGCAGTTCTTC. The chain couples TRBV11-3 to TRBJ2-1; TRBD1 aligns across 8 bases. V was clipped by 1 base and J by 9 bases; unmatched bases: 8. There are 15 residues in the CDR3. Germline V CDR1 and CDR2: SGHNT, YENEEA.

The J gene is TRBJ2-7, the V gene TRBV6-5; 8 nucleotides align to TRBD1. Trimming removed 5 bases from V and 1 base from J; junction bases left unmatched: 4. The germline V gene encodes CDR1 MNHEY and CDR2 SVGAGI. The CDR3 totals 14 residues. The CDR3 sequence: CASSRQGQSYEQYF. CDR3 sequence (DNA): TGTGCCAGCAGTCGACAGGGGCAATCCTACGAGCAGTACTTC.

V gene TRBV6-5 combines with J gene TRBJ1-1; the D gene is possibly TRBD1 (6 bases). There are 13 residues in the CDR3. Looked up from germline, CDR1 is MNHEY and CDR2 is SVGAGI. Deletions cut 0 bases from V and 10 bases from J, with 12 bases between. The CDR3 is CASSYSPGGAAFF. The CDR3 DNA reads as TGTGCCAGCAGTTACTCGCCCGGGGGGGCAGCTTTCTTT.

This clone was seen a few times. J is TRBJ2-1 and V is TRBV14; D gene unclear. The germline V and J ends were trimmed by 1 base and 8 bases, with 9 bases remaining between them. Germline-derived CDR1 and CDR2 are SGHDN and FVKESK. This CDR3 spans 13 amino acids. The CDR3 nucleotides are TGTGCCAGCAGCCAAGTTCGTTCGGATGAGCAGTTCTTC. Its protein is CASSQVRSDEQFF.

The rearrangement links TRBV10-2 to TRBJ1-2; D might be TRBD1 (6 bases). The CDR3 has 18 amino acids. Germline lookup yields CDR1 WSHSY and CDR2 SAAADI. Trimming shortened V by 7 bases and J by 4 bases, and 28 bases separated the two germline ends. This CDR3 is CASTPFPDSRFFVYGYTF. The CDR3 region has the DNA TGCGCCAGCACCCCTTTCCCGGACAGCCGCTTTTTCGTCTATGGCTACACCTTC.

The gene calls are TRBV6-1 and TRBJ1-1, with 10 positions matching TRBD1. Looked up from germline, CDR1 is MNHNS and CDR2 is SASEGT. The CDR3 extends over 15 amino acids. The ends lost 5 bases at V and 7 bases at J; junction bases unmatched: 10. In nucleotides, the CDR3 is TGTGCCAGCAGTTCCGGGACAGGGGCTGGGAATGAAGCTTTCTTT. Translating it yields CASSSGTGAGNEAFF.

CDR3 in DNA: TGTGCCAGCAGTACCCCGGGGTCCTACAATGAGCAGTTCTTC. As protein: CASSTPGSYNEQFF. The chain couples TRBV25-1 to TRBJ2-1; D perhaps matches TRBD2 (5 bases). Trimming stripped 5 bases from V and 1 base from J, with 9 bases between. Per the germline V gene, CDR1 is MGHDK and CDR2 is SYGVNS. The CDR3 covers 14 residues.

The sample holds a few counts of this clone. The chain recombines TRBV7-2 with TRBJ1-1, with D tentatively TRBD1 (5 bases). Trimming removed 1 base at V and 3 bases at J, with 6 bases between. This CDR3 is 13 amino acids long. Germline-derived CDR1 and CDR2 are SGHTA and FQGNSA. The chain's CDR3 is CASSLVGDTEAFF. CDR3 bases: TGTGCCAGCAGCTTAGTAGGGGACACTGAAGCTTTCTTT.

J is TRBJ2-7 and V is TRBV5-1; 9 bases are shared with TRBD2. The CDR3 sequence is 15 residues long. Trimming at V came to 0 bases and at J to 2 bases, leaving 3 bases not matched to a gene. Germline assignment: CDR1 SGHRS and CDR2 YFSETQ. The CDR3 is CASSLGLAVTYEQYF. The CDR3 DNA reads as TGCGCCAGCAGCTTGGGACTAGCGGTGACCTACGAGCAGTACTTC.

The rearrangement links TRBV6-5 to TRBJ2-1; TRBD2 matches 7 bases. The V gene's germline CDR1 is MNHEY and CDR2 SVGAGI. This CDR3 spans 16 amino acids. With V trimmed by 2 bases and J by 6 bases, 10 bases remained unmatched. In nucleotides, the CDR3 is TGTGCCAGCAGTTACGATCAGCGGGAAGCGCGCAATGAGCAGTTCTTC. Translating gives CASSYDQREARNEQFF.

Comments on this clone: The same CDR3 can be traced to other DNA sequences in this sample. The gene calls are TRBV18 and TRBJ1-1; TRBD1 is a possible D gene (5 bases). The germline V and J ends were trimmed by 6 bases and 1 base, with 9 bases remaining between them. This CDR3 has 13 residues. CDR1 and CDR2 (germline): KGHSH, LQKENI. The CDR3 nucleotides are TGTGCCAGCTCTCTAGACAGGAACACTGAAGCTTTCTTT. It encodes CASSLDRNTEAFF.

The CDR3, as DNA: TGTGCCACCAGCAGAGGCGGCAGCGGGGGAGAGACCCAGTACTTC. Its translation: CATSRGGSGGETQYF. The V call is TRBV15, the J call TRBJ2-5, with TRBD2 matching 8 bases. There are 15 residues in the CDR3. V lost 1 base to trimming and J lost 4 bases; unmatched junction nucleotides: 5. Germline V gene lookup returns CDR1 LNHNV and CDR2 YYDKDF (reference sequence).

The chain joins TRBV4-3 to TRBJ2-3; TRBD1 matches 8 bases. Germline assignment: CDR1 LGHNA and CDR2 YSLEER. There are 17 residues in the CDR3. V was pared by 1 base and J by 6 bases, with 12 bases of the junction left unmatched. For the CDR3, the DNA is TGCGCCAGCAGCCAAGGATCAGGGGGCGCGGCGTTGGATACGCAGTATTTT. Its translation is CASSQGSGGAALDTQYF.

The V and J genes are TRBV4-1 and TRBJ1-4; 7 bases match TRBD1. Germline V gene data show CDR1 as MGHRA and CDR2 as YSYEKL. The CDR3 totals 18 residues. J was trimmed by 7 bases and V by 2 bases; bases with no gene match: 16. CDR3 nucleotide sequence: TGCGCCAGCAGCCAACGTCGACAGGGAGAATTGTTTCGTGAAAAACTGTTTTTT. Its translation: CASSQRRQGELFREKLFF.

Written as DNA, the CDR3 is TGCGCCAGCAGACAGGGACCAAAACATGAGCAGTTCTTC. This encodes CASRQGPKHEQFF. The chain combines TRBV23-1 with TRBJ2-1; D perhaps matches TRBD1 (6 bases). TRBV23-1 is flagged as an ORF with uncertain function. The CDR3 covers 13 residues. V was clipped by 6 bases and J by 8 bases, with 14 bases between them.

This chain connects TRBV29-1 to TRBJ1-5, with D perhaps TRBD1 (5 bases). This CDR3 has 13 amino acids. CDR1 SQVTM and CDR2 ANQGSEA come from the germline V gene. Trimming pared 7 bases from V and 3 bases from J, leaving 13 bases between. CDR3 in amino acids: CSAQEGFNQPQHF. CDR3 DNA sequence: TGCAGCGCCCAGGAGGGGTTCAATCAGCCCCAGCATTTT.